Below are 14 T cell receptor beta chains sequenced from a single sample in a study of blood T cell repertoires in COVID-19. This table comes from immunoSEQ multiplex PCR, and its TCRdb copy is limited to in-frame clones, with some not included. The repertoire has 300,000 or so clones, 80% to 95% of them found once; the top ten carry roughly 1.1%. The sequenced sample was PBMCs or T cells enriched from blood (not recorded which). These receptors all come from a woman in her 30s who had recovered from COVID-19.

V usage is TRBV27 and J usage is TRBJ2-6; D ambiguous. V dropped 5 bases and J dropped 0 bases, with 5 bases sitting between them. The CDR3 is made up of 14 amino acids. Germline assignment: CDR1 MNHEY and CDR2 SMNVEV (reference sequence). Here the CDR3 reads CASSHYSGANVLTF. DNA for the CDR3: TGTGCCAGCAGTCACTACTCTGGGGCCAACGTCCTGACTTTC.

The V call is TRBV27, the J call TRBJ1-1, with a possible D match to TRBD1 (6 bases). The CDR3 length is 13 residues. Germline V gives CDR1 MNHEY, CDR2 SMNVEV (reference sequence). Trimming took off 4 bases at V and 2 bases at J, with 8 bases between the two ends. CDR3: CASSWTANTEAFF. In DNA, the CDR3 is TGTGCCAGCAGTTGGACAGCCAACACTGAAGCTTTCTTT.

CDR3 sequence: CSARFSSEQFF. CDR3 bases: TGCAGTGCGAGATTTAGCTCTGAGCAGTTCTTC. V and J are TRBV20-1 and TRBJ2-1, with D unclear. Trimming removed 6 bases from V and 9 bases from J, with 12 bases in between. The CDR3 is 11 amino acids. Germline lookup yields CDR1 DFQATT and CDR2 SNEGSKA (reference sequence).

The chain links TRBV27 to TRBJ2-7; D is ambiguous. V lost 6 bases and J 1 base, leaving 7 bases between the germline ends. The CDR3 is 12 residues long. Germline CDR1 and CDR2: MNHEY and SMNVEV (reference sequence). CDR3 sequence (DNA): TGTGCCAGCAGAACACAGTCCTACGAGCAGTACTTC. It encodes CASRTQSYEQYF.

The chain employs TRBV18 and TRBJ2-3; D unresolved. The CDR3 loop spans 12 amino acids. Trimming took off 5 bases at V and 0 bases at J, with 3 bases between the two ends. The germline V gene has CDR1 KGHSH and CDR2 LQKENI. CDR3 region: CASSISTDTQYF. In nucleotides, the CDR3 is TGTGCCAGCTCAATAAGCACAGATACGCAGTATTTT.

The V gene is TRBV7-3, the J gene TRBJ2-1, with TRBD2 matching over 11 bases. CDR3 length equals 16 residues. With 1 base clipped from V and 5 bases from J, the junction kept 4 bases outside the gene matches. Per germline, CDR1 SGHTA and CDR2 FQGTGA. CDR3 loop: CASSLIGTSGDNEQFF. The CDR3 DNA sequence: TGTGCCAGCAGCTTAATAGGGACTAGCGGTGACAATGAGCAGTTCTTC.

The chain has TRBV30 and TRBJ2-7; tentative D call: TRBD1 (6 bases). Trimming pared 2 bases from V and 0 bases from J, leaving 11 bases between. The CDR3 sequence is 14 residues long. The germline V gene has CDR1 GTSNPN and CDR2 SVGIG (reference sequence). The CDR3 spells CAWSFMDSSYEQYF. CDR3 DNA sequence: TGTGCCTGGAGTTTTATGGACAGCTCCTACGAGCAGTACTTC.

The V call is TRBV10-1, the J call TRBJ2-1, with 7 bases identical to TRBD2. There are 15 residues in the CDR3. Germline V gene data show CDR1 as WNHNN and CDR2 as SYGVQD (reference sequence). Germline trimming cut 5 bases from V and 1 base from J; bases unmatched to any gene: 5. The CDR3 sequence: CASSKAGESYNEQFF. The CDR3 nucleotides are TGCGCCAGCAGTAAGGCGGGAGAATCCTACAATGAGCAGTTCTTC.

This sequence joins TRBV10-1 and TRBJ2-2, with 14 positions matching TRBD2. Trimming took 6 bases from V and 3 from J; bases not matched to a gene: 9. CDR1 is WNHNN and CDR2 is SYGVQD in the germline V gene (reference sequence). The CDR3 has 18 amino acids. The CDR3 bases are TGCGCCAGCAGCCCCGGGACTAGCGGGGGCCATTACACCGGGGAGCTGTTTTTT. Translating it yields CASSPGTSGGHYTGELFF.

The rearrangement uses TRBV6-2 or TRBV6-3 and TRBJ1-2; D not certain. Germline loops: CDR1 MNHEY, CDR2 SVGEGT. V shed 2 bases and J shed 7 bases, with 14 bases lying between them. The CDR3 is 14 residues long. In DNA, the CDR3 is TGTGCCAGCAGTTACGTCGACCCTCGGAGTGGCTACACCTTC. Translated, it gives CASSYVDPRSGYTF.

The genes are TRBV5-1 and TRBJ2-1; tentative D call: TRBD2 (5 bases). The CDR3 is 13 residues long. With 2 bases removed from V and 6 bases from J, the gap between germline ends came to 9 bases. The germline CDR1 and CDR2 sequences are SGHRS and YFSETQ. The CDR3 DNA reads TGCGCCAGCAGCTTCCGGGAACGCAATGAGCAGTTCTTC. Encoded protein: CASSFRERNEQFF.

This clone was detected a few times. CDR3: CAWSVGHSGANVLTF. The DNA of the CDR3 is TGTGCCTGGAGTGTAGGACACTCTGGGGCCAACGTCCTGACTTTC. The chain combines TRBV30 with TRBJ2-6; perhaps TRBD1 as D (5 bases). The ends were cut back, 0 bases at V and 0 bases at J, with 6 bases in the middle. The CDR3 has 15 amino acids. The V gene's germline CDR1 is GTSNPN and CDR2 SVGIG (reference sequence).

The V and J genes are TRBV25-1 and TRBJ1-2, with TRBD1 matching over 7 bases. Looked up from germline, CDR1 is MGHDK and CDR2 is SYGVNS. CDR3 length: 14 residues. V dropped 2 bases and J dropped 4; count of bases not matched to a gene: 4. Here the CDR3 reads CASSEIGGSYGYTF. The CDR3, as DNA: TGTGCCAGCAGTGAAATAGGGGGCTCCTATGGCTACACCTTC.

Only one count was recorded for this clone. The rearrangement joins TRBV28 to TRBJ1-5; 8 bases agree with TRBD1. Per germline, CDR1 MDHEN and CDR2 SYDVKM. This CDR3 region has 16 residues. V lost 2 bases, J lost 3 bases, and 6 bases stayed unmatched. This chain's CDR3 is CASSLRRDRINQPQHF. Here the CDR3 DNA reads TGTGCCAGCAGTTTACGGAGGGACAGGATCAATCAGCCCCAGCATTTT.